The 15 T cell receptor beta chains below come from one sample, sequenced in a study of blood T cell repertoires in COVID-19. Assay used: immunoSEQ multiplex PCR; TCRdb lists only in-frame clones, some missing. Here the sample spans around 420,000 clones, roughly 86% being singletons. Sequenced sample: PBMCs or T cells enriched from blood (not recorded which). The receptors here all came from a middle-aged woman with acute COVID-19.

V usage is TRBV7-2 and J usage is TRBJ2-5; 10 nucleotides line up with TRBD2. The ends lost 1 base at V and 5 bases at J; junction bases unmatched: 4. The CDR3 consists of 15 residues. Looked up from germline, CDR1 is SGHTA and CDR2 is FQGNSA. The CDR3 loop reads CASSLGLAGAETQYF. CDR3 in DNA: TGTGCCAGCAGCTTAGGTCTAGCGGGGGCGGAGACCCAGTACTTC.

The chain combines TRBV9 with TRBJ2-3, with D maybe TRBD2 (7 bases). The CDR3 runs 16 residues. Trimming took 5 bases from V and 6 from J, leaving 22 bases between them. Germline assignment: CDR1 SGDLS and CDR2 YYNGEE. CDR3 bases: TGTGCCAGCAGTCAACAGGTCGGGGCGGGGGCCGATACGCAGTATTTT. It is translated as CASSQQVGAGADTQYF.

The CDR3 nucleotides read TGTGCCAGCAGCCCCGGACAGGGGTTCAACGAGCAGTACTTC. Amino acid sequence: CASSPGQGFNEQYF. This chain joins TRBV6-5 and TRBJ2-7; 9 bases are a match to TRBD1. The CDR3 loop spans 14 amino acids. J gave up 5 bases and V 6 bases, and 8 bases lay outside the gene matches. CDR1 is MNHEY, CDR2 SVGAGI, per germline.

This chain joins TRBV2 and TRBJ2-5; 7 bases fit TRBD1. The ends lost 10 bases at V and 1 base at J; junction bases unmatched: 12. Germline assignment: CDR1 SNHLY and CDR2 FYNNEI. There are 15 residues in the CDR3. The CDR3 sequence: CATKGLRGPQETQYF. In nucleotides, the CDR3 is TGTGCCACCAAAGGGCTTAGGGGGCCCCAAGAGACCCAGTACTTC.

The chain is built from TRBV4-2 and TRBJ2-7, with 12 bases matching TRBD2. From germline, CDR1 is LGHNA and CDR2 YNFKEQ. V dropped 7 bases and J dropped 7; count of bases not matched to a gene: 8. The CDR3 consists of 14 residues. CDR3 DNA sequence: TGTGCCAGCAATCCTAGCGGGGGGGCTGGTGAGCAGTACTTC. Amino acid sequence: CASNPSGGAGEQYF.

This chain connects TRBV5-4 to TRBJ1-1, with TRBD1 matching 7 bases. V gave up 4 bases and J gave up 1 base; unmatched junction bases: 4. This CDR3 is 14 amino acids long. Germline CDR1 reads SGHNT; CDR2 reads YYREEE (reference sequence). The DNA for the CDR3 is TGTGCCAGCAGCGGCCGGGACAGGAACACTGAAGCTTTCTTT. Amino acids: CASSGRDRNTEAFF.

J is TRBJ1-2 and V is TRBV3-1 (or the pseudogene TRBV3-2); D ambiguous. The CDR3 contains 13 residues. Germline V gene data show CDR1 as LGHDT and CDR2 as YNNKEL (reference sequence). V lost 0 bases, J lost 5 bases, and 7 bases lay in between. The CDR3 reads CASSQDLEYGYTF. The CDR3 DNA is TGTGCCAGCAGCCAAGATTTAGAATATGGCTACACCTTC.

The CDR3 nucleotides are TGCAGCGTTTGCGTGGGGGCGGACACCTTAACCTACGAGCAGTACTTC. Translated: CSVCVGADTLTYEQYF. The rearrangement links TRBV29-1 to TRBJ2-7, with D possibly matching TRBD1 (6 bases). The germline V and J ends were trimmed by 5 bases and 2 bases, with 22 bases remaining between them. CDR3 length: 16 amino acids. From germline, CDR1 is SQVTM and CDR2 ANQGSEA.

The chain carries TRBV24-1 and TRBJ1-2; 7 bases are a match to TRBD1. CDR3 length: 13 amino acids. Looked up from germline, CDR1 is KGHDR and CDR2 is SFDVKD. Trimming at V came to 7 bases and at J to 7 bases, leaving 8 bases not matched to a gene. The CDR3 bases are TGTGCCACCAGCTCAGGGGGAAGGGGTGGCTACACCTTC. Translation gives CATSSGGRGGYTF.

V gene TRBV4-1 combines with J gene TRBJ2-7; 9 bases line up with TRBD2. The CDR3 loop spans 15 amino acids. The V segment lost 1 base and the J segment 2 bases; nucleotides outside the gene matches: 3. The germline gives CDR1 MGHRA, CDR2 YSYEKL. CDR3 nucleotides: TGCGCCAGCAGCCAAGGAAGCGGGGGGACCTACGAGCAGTACTTC. Residues: CASSQGSGGTYEQYF.

This clone turned up a few times. The rearrangement joins TRBV5-1 to TRBJ1-3; D ambiguous. CDR3 length: 15 amino acids. CDR1 is SGHRS, CDR2 YFSETQ, per germline. The germline V and J ends were trimmed by 1 base and 2 bases, with 10 bases remaining between them. CDR3 nucleotide sequence: TGCGCCAGCAGCTTGCAAGGTCTAGCTGGAAACACCATATATTTT. This translates into CASSLQGLAGNTIYF. The full variable domain, in which reference TRBV5-1 and TRBJ1-3 provide the parts outside the CDR3, is KAGVTQTPRYLIKTRGQQVTLSCSPISGHRSVSWYQQTPGQGLQFLFEYFSETQRNKGNFPGRFSGRQFSNSRSEMNVSTLELGDSALYLCASSLQGLAGNTIYFGEGSWLTVV.

Concerning this clone itself: This CDR3 is also generated by other DNA sequences in the sample. The chain recombines TRBV11-2 with TRBJ2-2, with TRBD1 matching 7 bases. Germline V gene sequence: CDR1 SGHAT, CDR2 FQNNGV. The CDR3 covers 15 residues. Germline trimming cut 1 base from V and 2 bases from J; bases unmatched to any gene: 1. As DNA, the CDR3 is TGTGCCAGCAGCTTAGGACAGGGAAACACCGGGGAGCTGTTTTTT. The encoded protein is CASSLGQGNTGELFF.

The chain is built from TRBV21-1 and TRBJ2-2; the table calls TRBD1, which could not be checked here. TRBV21-1 counts as a pseudogene. The CDR3 totals 18 residues. The CDR3: CASSKGDRDRPNTGELFF. The DNA for the CDR3 is TGTGCCAGCAGCAAAGGAGACAGGGACAGACCGAACACCGGGGAGCTGTTTTTT.

V is TRBV5-1 and J is TRBJ2-3; a weak D match, TRBD2 (6 bases). The CDR3 is 15 amino acids. Germline V lookup: CDR1 SGHRS, CDR2 YFSETQ. V was pared by 0 bases and J by 4 bases, with 12 bases between. CDR3 nucleotide sequence: TGCGCCAGCAGCTTGGTGGGGGGTGGCTCAGATACGCAGTATTTT. Its protein is CASSLVGGGSDTQYF.

The gene calls are TRBV24-1 and TRBJ1-5; 8 bases are a match to TRBD1. V shed 4 bases, J shed 4 bases, and the junction held 8 bases outside the gene matches. This CDR3 spans 16 amino acids. The germline CDR1 and CDR2 sequences are KGHDR and SFDVKD. This chain's CDR3 is CATSESQGARNQPQHF. The CDR3, as DNA: TGTGCCACCAGTGAGTCTCAGGGGGCTCGTAATCAGCCCCAGCATTTT.